These T cell receptor beta chains were read from a single sample in a study of OX40 agonist ivuxolimab in advanced cancers. Only in-frame clones appear in the TCRdb table, and some are missing; sequencing was by immunoSEQ multiplex PCR. The table has over 150,000 clones, 94% seen once. Sequenced here: CD4+ or CD8+ T cells sorted from blood, sampled in a trial of the OX40 agonist ivuxolimab. The receptors originated from an adult with an advanced solid tumor such as melanoma, head and neck, liver or kidney cancer. Each CDR3 is given with its conserved first and last residue. A D gene is named only where the DNA matches it firmly. Not every row has a clone size; where given, it reads once, few, many or a size class.

V	J	size	D	DNA	CDR3
TRBV9	TRBJ2-3	.	TRBD2	TGTGCCAGCAGCGGGTCCCTCATGGGGGGGAGGGATACGCAGTATTTT	CASSGSLMGGRDTQYF
TRBV6-1	TRBJ2-1	.	TRBD2	TGTGCCAGCAACACCGGGACTAGCGGGGGCAATGAGCAGTTCTTC	CASNTGTSGGNEQFF
TRBV11-2	TRBJ1-2	.	.	TGTGCCAGCAGCTTAGGGCCGATCTATGGCTACACCTTC	CASSLGPIYGYTF
TRBV10-1	TRBJ1-1	.	TRBD1	TGCGCCAGCAGTGAGAGGACAGGCATGAACACTGAAGCTTTCTTT	CASSERTGMNTEAFF
TRBV5-8	TRBJ1-2	.	TRBD1	TGTGCCAGCAGCCTGAGGACAGGGGGCTATGGCTACACCTTC	CASSLRTGGYGYTF
TRBV11-2	TRBJ2-3	.	.	TGTGCCAGCAGCTTAGGGGGGGTTTCGCAGTATTTT	CASSLGGVSQYF
TRBV18	TRBJ2-7	.	TRBD1	TGTGCCAGCTCACCCAATCCCGGGACAGGGAATATCGAGCAGTACTTC	CASSPNPGTGNIEQYF
TRBV5-1	TRBJ2-5	.	TRBD1	TGCGCCAGCAGCCCGGGACAGGGAGAAGAGACCCAGTACTTC	CASSPGQGEETQYF
TRBV7-2	TRBJ1-2	.	TRBD1	TGTGCCAGCAGCTTAAGGCCGGGACAGGGGATGTTTAACTATGGCTACACCTTC	CASSLRPGQGMFNYGYTF
TRBV11-2	TRBJ2-2	once	TRBD1	TGTGCCAGCAGCTTGAGACAGGGCCCGAGTAGGGAGCTGTTTTTT	CASSLRQGPSRELFF
TRBV25-1	TRBJ1-1	.	TRBD1	TGTGCCAGCTGCACAGGGGCGGGAACTGAAGCTTTCTTT	CASCTGAGTEAFF
TRBV28	TRBJ2-1	.	.	TGTGCCAGCACCTTGGAGACTAGACTATGGGGATCCTACAATGAGCAGTTCTTC	CASTLETRLWGSYNEQFF
TRBV5-1	TRBJ2-1	once	.	TGCGCCAGCAGCCCATTCAGGGGAACCTACAATGAGCAGTTCTTC	CASSPFRGTYNEQFF
TRBV29-1	TRBJ2-3	.	TRBD2	TGCAGCGTTGAATTTGCGGGGGGGGCTGTAGATACGCAGTATTTT	CSVEFAGGAVDTQYF
TRBV9	TRBJ1-1	.	.	TGTGCCAGCAGCGCCCGGGTGAACACTGAAGCTTTCTTT	CASSARVNTEAFF
TRBV18	TRBJ2-1	once	.	TGTGCCAGCTCGTCAACCTTAATGGCCTACAATGAGCAGTTCTTC	CASSSTLMAYNEQFF
TRBV7-9	TRBJ1-2	.	.	TGTGCCAGCAGCTATACAGCTTACTATGGCTACACCTTC	CASSYTAYYGYTF
TRBV7-9	TRBJ1-1	.	TRBD1	TGTGCCAGCAGCTCCTCCTCAGGGACAGGGTACCTTTCAGCTTTCTTT	CASSSSSGTGYLSAFF
TRBV2	TRBJ1-1	once	.	TGTGCCAGCAGTCTCAAGGGGGGGGACACTGAAGCTTTCTTT	CASSLKGGDTEAFF
TRBV6-6	TRBJ1-3	.	TRBD1	TGTGCCAGCACCACATTTCGGACAGGGGGCCCCAACACCATATATTTT	CASTTFRTGGPNTIYF
TRBV6-5	TRBJ2-1	.	.	TGTGCCAGCAGTTATCAGGCCTCCGGATCCTACAATGAGCAGTTCTTC	CASSYQASGSYNEQFF
TRBV5-5	TRBJ2-1	.	TRBD2	TGTGCCAGCAGCCCTAGCGGGAGGGATTGGTTCTTC	CASSPSGRDWFF
TRBV7-9	TRBJ2-3	.	.	TGTGCCAGCAGCTTACCTAGTCTCGCTAGCACAGATACGCAGTATTTT	CASSLPSLASTDTQYF
TRBV5-1	TRBJ2-3	.	.	TGCGCCAGCAGCCCCATGGCGGGACGGGTCACAGATACGCAGTATTTT	CASSPMAGRVTDTQYF
TRBV6-1	TRBJ2-5	once	.	TGTGCCAGCAGTGACCCCAGCCTCCTAGAGACCCAGTACTTC	CASSDPSLLETQYF
TRBV28	TRBJ1-1	.	.	TGTGCCAGCAGTTCCGCCCTCGGGGTGGTGACTGAAGCTTTCTTT	CASSSALGVVTEAFF
TRBV2	TRBJ1-5	once	TRBD1	TGTGCCAGCAGAATGCAAACAGGGGGCAATCAGCCCCAGCATTTT	CASRMQTGGNQPQHF
TRBV28	TRBJ1-2	.	TRBD1	TGTGCCAGCAGTTTAAGGGGCCAGGGGGCCGGCTATGGCTACACCTTC	CASSLRGQGAGYGYTF
TRBV5-4	TRBJ2-5	.	.	TGTGCCAGCAGCTTGGTGATGGGGGTGAGAGAGACCCAGTACTTC	CASSLVMGVRETQYF
TRBV9	TRBJ2-1	once	TRBD2	TGTGCCAGCAGCGTGGGACTAGCGGGAGGAGCCTACAATGAGCAGTTCTTC	CASSVGLAGGAYNEQFF
TRBV29-1	TRBJ2-2	many	TRBD2	TGCAGCGTTATTAATTCAGCGGGAAACACCGGGGAGCTGTTTTTT	CSVINSAGNTGELFF
TRBV21-1	TRBJ1-1	.	.	TGTGCCAGCAGCCGAGCCCCCCGGGAGGATACTGAAGCTTTCTTT	CASSRAPREDTEAFF